This T cell receptor beta chain was found in a study of shared clonotypes between healthy human individuals (dated by TCRdb to 2020 to 2021). About the full investigation: The cohort comprised a couple of women and three men aged 18 to 49 years. For each donor, CD4 naive and CD4 memory were each given three plates, CD8 naive was given two plates, and CD8 memory was given one plate. To estimate repertoire size and how much clonotype sharing occurs between individuals, the study deeply sequenced the blood TCR repertoires of 5 or 6 healthy adults. To increase sequencing depth and limit assay-specific biases, TCR repertoire library preparation and sequencing were carried out by different laboratories using diverse techniques. Per donor, leukapheresis produced somewhere between about 0.9 and 9.5 billion PBMCs. Here is what the overall study found, with its caveats: Even with the large sequencing depth, rarefaction of the sorted-subset datasets indicated that sequencing was incomplete. Because the study included only a small number of donors, the genetic and exposure-history diversity represented was limited. When several donors were compared, the shared fraction of clonotypes was about 5% for naive CD4, approximately 3.5% for naive CD8, 2% to 2.5% for memory CD4, and under 0.5% for memory CD8. Sampling was restricted to blood, and TCR repertoires in tissue are likely to differ from TCR repertoires in blood. Naive subsets generally had larger estimated clonotype richness than memory subsets did. Clonotypes shared by all four sorted-subset donors showed higher generation probabilities than non-shared clonotypes. Pairwise subsampling indicated that sequencing depth was expected to affect the degree of clonotype sharing among donors.

The donors were healthy, HIV-negative adults with no recently reported acute infections or vaccinations. All donors were Caucasian adults living in Nashville, Tennessee, USA. CD4+ T cells were enriched through magnetic negative selection, after which naive cells were positively selected on CD45RA and the remaining negative fraction served as the memory subset. Blood was obtained by leukapheresis, after which PBMCs were separated by Ficoll-Histopaque density gradient centrifugation and cryopreserved in liquid nitrogen vapor phase. Analytical flow cytometry was used to check the purity and quantity of every magnetically sorted T cell population. Genomic DNA was isolated from every sorted fraction and measured by UV absorbance on a Nanodrop 2000c. A word on this clone: The target of this receptor is not known. No qualities accompany the bases; no much larger clone lies one base away.

Using the deep immunoSEQ assay, multiplex PCR amplified TCR CDR3 regions from genomic DNA. Extracted genomic DNA from each cell subset was distributed evenly across all wells of several immunoSEQ 96-well plates, and each plate was treated as a replicate. For sorted subsets, 150 to 250 ng of genomic DNA, equivalent to about 30,000 T cell genomes, went into each replicate PCR. The purified libraries were quantified using a Qubit 3.0 fluorometer, sized with a Bioanalyzer 2100, and then quantified again using the KAPA Library Quantification kit. Each immunoSEQ 96-well plate was sequenced on its own single-read 150-cycle Illumina NextSeq 550 flow cell. The authors' analysis ran thus. The immunoSEQ output contained only junctional sequences without quality scores, so filtering could not match that applied to full-length reads. To assign V/J genes and CDR3, sequences were annotated against IMGT germline references using PyIR, a Python wrapper for IgBLAST v1.9. Reads with weak V/J assignments (E-value above 1e-6), missing CDR3, stop codons, out-of-frame junctions, or ambiguous translated residues were removed. A V3J clonotype was defined by an identical inferred V gene, J gene, and CDR3 amino acid sequence. To compute the percentage overlap between repertoires, the number of shared unique clonotypes was divided by the size of the smaller repertoire. RTK rarefaction, the Chao1 estimator, and Recon v2.1 estimates of unobserved clonotypes were used to assess repertoire richness. OLGA was used to compute generation probabilities for all TCRbeta clonotypes that the gDNA method yielded from a handful of donors. The table comes from immuneACCESS by way of TCRdb, which keeps in-frame sequences with V and J called. Part of the clones is missing from these tables; in studies checked, under half for an unresolved V gene and the rest for unknown reasons. V and J calls and clone size are copied from that table; D and trimming were computed from the DNA. Present in this sample are about 1.5 million clones, about 96% of which were seen just once. The top ten hold approximately 1.1% of the sample.

Reading from cysteine to phenylalanine, the CDR3 counts 13 amino acids. The kept DNA is CDR3 alone, 39 bases in frame from the first base. The trim is 4 bases for V and 0 bases for J, with a gap of 5 bases between the germline ends. In the germline V gene, CDR1 corresponds to SNHLY and CDR2 to FYNNEI. The sample comprised naive CD4+ T cells sorted from blood. Reading the label with the study, this specimen's cell subset or site is: CD45RA+ positively selected. Recombination joined TRBV2 with TRBJ2-3; the D gene cannot be resolved reliably. This TCR was recovered from a man in his thirties or forties in good health. Here the CDR3 is given as CASSVESTDTQYF. Read as DNA, the sequence is TGTGCCAGCAGTGTTGAAAGCACAGATACGCAGTATTTT.